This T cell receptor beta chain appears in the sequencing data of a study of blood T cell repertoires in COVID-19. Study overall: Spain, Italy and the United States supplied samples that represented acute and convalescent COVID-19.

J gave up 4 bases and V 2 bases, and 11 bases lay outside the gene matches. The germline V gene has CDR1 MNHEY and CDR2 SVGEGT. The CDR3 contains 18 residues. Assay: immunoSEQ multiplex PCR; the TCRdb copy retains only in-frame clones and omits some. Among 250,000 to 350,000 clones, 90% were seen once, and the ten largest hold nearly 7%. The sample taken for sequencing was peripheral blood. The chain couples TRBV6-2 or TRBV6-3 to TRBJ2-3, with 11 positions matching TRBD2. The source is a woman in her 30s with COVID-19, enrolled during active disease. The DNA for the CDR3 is TGTGCCAGCAGTTACGGAACAACTAGCGGGAGTCCTGCAGATACGCAGTATTTT. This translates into CASSYGTTSGSPADTQYF.